Listed below are T cell receptor beta chains from one sample, sequenced in a study of early T cells in non-severe SARS-CoV-2 infection. TCRdb re-analysed the 5' RACE reads in MiXCR, keeping a single row per CDR3 protein. The sample contains about 130,000 distinct CDR3 sequences, about 15% of which appear only once. The source material was whole blood. These receptor sequences come from an adult who was a healthcare worker with PCR-confirmed SARS-CoV-2 infection or an uninfected control (not recorded which). The CDR3 runs from the conserved cysteine through the conserved F or W. The D gene is left open where the match is weak. Not every row has a clone size; where given, it reads once, few, many or a size class.

TRBV30	TRBJ2-6	NA	NA	TGTGCCTGGACCTTTGGGGCCAACGTCCTGACTTTC	CAWTFGANVLTF
TRBV20-1	TRBJ2-1	NA	NA	TGCAGTGCTAGTCAGGGAGACAATGAGCAGTTCTTC	CSASQGDNEQFF
TRBV27	TRBJ1-2	TRBD1	many	TGTGCCAGCAGTCCATTGGGGACAGCCACTGGTGGCTACACCTTC	CASSPLGTATGGYTF
TRBV2	TRBJ2-2	NA	few	TGTGCCAGCTCCTTGAATCCCTCCGGGGAGCTGTTTTTT	CASSLNPSGELFF
TRBV12-5	TRBJ1-2	NA	NA	TGTGCTAGTGATGAGGGGGGCGCAAGTGCCTTC	CASDEGGASAF
TRBV29-1	TRBJ1-4	NA	few	TGCAGCGGTCGGGACGCCATGTCTGAAAAACTGTTTTTT	CSGRDAMSEKLFF
TRBV30	TRBJ2-7	NA	NA	TGTGCCTGGAGCAACAGCCTGCGCTACGAGCAGTACTTC	CAWSNSLRYEQYF
TRBV5-1	TRBJ2-3	NA	few	TGCGCCAGCAGCTTGTTCTCTAGCACAGATACGCAGTATTTT	CASSLFSSTDTQYF
TRBV6-1	TRBJ2-3	NA	NA	TGTGCCAGCAGAACGGGGGGCCCCACAGATACGCAGTATTTT	CASRTGGPTDTQYF
TRBV29-1	TRBJ2-3	TRBD1	many	TGCAGCACTACAGGGGGCCCAGATACGCAGTATTTT	CSTTGGPDTQYF
TRBV9	TRBJ2-1	NA	few	TGTGCCAGCAGCGTAGGGGGTACTTCCTACAATGAGCAGTTCTTC	CASSVGGTSYNEQFF
TRBV18	TRBJ1-1	NA	many	TGTGCCAGCTCACCGGGAATTAGCTCAGTTGAAGCTTTCTTT	CASSPGISSVEAFF
TRBV7-3	TRBJ2-5	TRBD2	few	TGTGCCAGCAGCGCAAGCGGTGCGGGGGTGAAAGAGACCCAGTACTTC	CASSASGAGVKETQYF
TRBV4-1	TRBJ1-1	NA	NA	TGCGCCAGCAGCCAAGTTCGACGGATAAACACTGAAGCTTTCTTT	CASSQVRRINTEAFF
TRBV6-1	TRBJ2-1	TRBD1	few	TGTGCCAGCAGTGAAGCGGCCGGGACAGCGTCCAATGAGCAGTTCTTC	CASSEAAGTASNEQFF
TRBV3-1	TRBJ2-7	NA	few	TGTGCCAGCAGCCAGGGCGAGGGCGAGCAGTACTTC	CASSQGEGEQYF
TRBV20-1	TRBJ2-3	TRBD2	few	TGCAGTGCTCCCGATGCCGGGACTAGTATGGATACGCAGTATTTT	CSAPDAGTSMDTQYF
TRBV7-9	TRBJ1-1	NA	NA	TGTGCCAGCAGCTTAGCCCGGGACACAAAAGCTTTCTTT	CASSLARDTKAFF
TRBV7-3	TRBJ1-5	NA	NA	TGTGCCAGCAGCCCGGGACGGCTTTTGAATCAGCCCCAGCATTTT	CASSPGRLLNQPQHF
TRBV7-2	TRBJ2-1	NA	NA	TGTGCCAGCAGCTTCCCTAGCAAGGGGCTCTTGGATGAGCAGTTCTTC	CASSFPSKGLLDEQFF
TRBV3-1	TRBJ1-4	NA	few	TGTGCCAGCAGCCAAGTGGGATATGAAAAACTGTTTTTT	CASSQVGYEKLFF
TRBV25-1	TRBJ1-2	NA	once	TGTGCCAGCAGTGAATTGTCAGGGCCCCAAGGTGCCACCTTC	CASSELSGPQGATF
TRBV6-1	TRBJ1-6	NA	many	TGTGCCAGAACGAGGAGGTTTGAACCTAATCCACCCCTCCACTTT	CARTRRFEPNPPLHF
TRBV27	TRBJ2-2	TRBD1	many	TGTGCCAGCAGTCCCCTGACAGGGACCGGGGAGCTGTTTTTT	CASSPLTGTGELFF
TRBV3-1	TRBJ2-7	NA	NA	TGTGCCAGCAGCCAAGTCCCAGGGACCTCCTACGAGCAGTACTTC	CASSQVPGTSYEQYF
TRBV6-5	TRBJ2-2	NA	few	TGTGCCAGCAGTTACTCCTATCCTCCGAGGACCGGGGAGCTGTTTTTT	CASSYSYPPRTGELFF
TRBV5-5	TRBJ1-1	NA	few	TGTGCCAGCAAAAACAGGGAGTCGGATGGCACTGAAGCTTTCTTT	CASKNRESDGTEAFF
TRBV19	TRBJ2-3	NA	few	TGTGCCAGTAGTTCCGTAGGGGGACGGAACACAGATACGCAGTATTTT	CASSSVGGRNTDTQYF
TRBV7-2	TRBJ1-1	NA	NA	TGTGCCAGCAGTTACGGCCGTTGGACTGAAGCTTTCTTT	CASSYGRWTEAFF
TRBV19	TRBJ2-1	TRBD2	few	TGTGCCAGTAGTATCGGCCTAGCGGGGGTCTATGAGCAGTTCTTC	CASSIGLAGVYEQFF
TRBV12-5	TRBJ1-1	NA	many	TGTGCTAGTGGTTTGCCCCCTGAAGCTTTCTTT	CASGLPPEAFF
TRBV6-5	TRBJ2-3	TRBD2	many	TGTGCCAGCAGTTCGGCTAGCGGGGGGGCTACGCAGTATTTT	CASSSASGGATQYF
TRBV29-1	TRBJ1-1	TRBD1	NA	TGCAGCGTTGGAGACAGGGAGTTGAACACTGAAGCTTTCTTT	CSVGDRELNTEAFF
TRBV10-3	TRBJ2-3	NA	few	TGTGCCATCAGCCTGCGGCAGGGCACAGATACGCAGTATTTT	CAISLRQGTDTQYF
TRBV29-1	TRBJ2-3	TRBD2	few	TGCAGCTGGGGCAGCGGGGGAGCAGATACGCAGTATTTT	CSWGSGGADTQYF
TRBV11-2	TRBJ2-2	NA	many	TGTGCCAGCAGTTTACAGGGCTCTACCGGGGAGCTGTTTTTT	CASSLQGSTGELFF
TRBV2	TRBJ2-3	TRBD2	NA	TGTGCCAGCAGACCGGGACTAGTAACAGATACGCAGTATTTT	CASRPGLVTDTQYF
TRBV4-1	TRBJ1-2	NA	few	TGCGCCAGCAGCCAAGGGGGCAGGGGCCCTCCTAACTATGGCTACACCTTC	CASSQGGRGPPNYGYTF
TRBV7-9	TRBJ1-4	NA	few	TGTGCCAGCAGCACCCGAGCGGGGGCGGATGAAAAACTGTTTTTT	CASSTRAGADEKLFF
TRBV6-2/TRBV6-3	TRBJ2-4	TRBD1	NA	TGTGCCAGCAGTCAAGACAGGGTGCCGGCGGACATTCAGTACTTC	CASSQDRVPADIQYF
TRBV19	TRBJ2-1	NA	NA	TGTGCCAGTAGTTACGGTAATTCCTACAATGAGCGGTTCTTC	CASSYGNSYNERFF
TRBV7-8	TRBJ2-5	NA	few	TGTGCCAGCAGCTACCTTGGACAGCCCCAAGAGACCCAGTACTTC	CASSYLGQPQETQYF
TRBV7-9	TRBJ1-1	NA	many	TGTGCCAGCAGCTGGGACGGATACACTGAAGCTTTCTTT	CASSWDGYTEAFF
TRBV5-1	TRBJ2-3	TRBD2	NA	TGCGCCAGCAGCTGGACCGGGACTAGCGGTAACACAGATACGCAGTATTTT	CASSWTGTSGNTDTQYF
TRBV7-2	TRBJ2-5	NA	few	TGTGCCAGCAGCTCGGGACTGGGAAGTCAAGAGACCCAGTACTTC	CASSSGLGSQETQYF